Presented here are 8 T cell receptor beta chains from one specimen sequenced in a study of blood T cell repertoires in COVID-19. The data were produced by immunoSEQ multiplex PCR, yet TCRdb's version contains in-frame clones alone and is incomplete. The data hold hundreds of thousands of clones, with less than 90% observed a single time. The sequenced material came from PBMCs or T cells enriched from blood (not recorded which). The receptors derive from a woman aged 40 to 50 who had recovered from COVID-19.

The chain employs TRBV11-3 and TRBJ2-1; TRBD2 aligns across 14 bases. CDR1 is SGHNT and CDR2 is YENEEA in the germline V gene. J gave up 4 bases and V 4 bases, and 6 bases lay outside the gene matches. The length of the CDR3 is 17 residues. CDR3 in DNA: TGTGCCAGCAGCTACCGACTAGCGGGAGGGGGTTACAATGAGCAGTTCTTC. Its protein product is CASSYRLAGGGYNEQFF.

V and J are TRBV28 and TRBJ1-5, with 7 bases identical to TRBD1. Germline-derived CDR1 and CDR2 are MDHEN and SYDVKM. The V gene end was trimmed by 6 bases and the J gene end by 1 base; junction bases not matched to a gene: 6. The CDR3 totals 15 residues. CDR3 loop: CASRFTGDSNQPQHF. In DNA form, the CDR3 reads TGTGCCAGCAGATTCACAGGGGACAGCAATCAGCCCCAGCATTTT. Drawing the rest from reference TRBV28 and TRBJ1-5, the complete variable domain is DVKVTQSSRYLVKRTGEKVFLECVQDMDHENMFWYRQDPGLGLRLIYFSYDVKMKEKGDIPEGYSVSREKKERFSLILESASTNQTSMYLCASRFTGDSNQPQHFGDGTRLSIL.

The rearrangement uses TRBV30 and TRBJ1-2, with TRBD1 identical over 9 bases. The CDR3 contains 15 residues. V lost 3 bases and J lost 2; bases outside the gene matches: 7. Germline V gene data show CDR1 as GTSNPN and CDR2 as SVGIG (reference sequence). The CDR3 is CAWSPAGTGNYGYTF. CDR3 DNA: TGTGCCTGGAGCCCAGCCGGGACAGGGAACTATGGCTACACCTTC.

This clone was seen only once. The gene calls are TRBV29-1 and TRBJ1-1, with 8 bases matching TRBD1. Trimming removed 7 bases from V and 0 bases from J; junction bases left unmatched: 1. From germline, CDR1 is SQVTM and CDR2 ANQGSEA. The CDR3 extends over 12 amino acids. CDR3: CSGQGMNTEAFF. The CDR3, as DNA: TGCAGCGGACAGGGGATGAACACTGAAGCTTTCTTT.

This chain uses TRBV7-8 with TRBJ1-4; D ambiguous. With 5 bases removed from V and 4 bases from J, the gap between germline ends came to 17 bases. The CDR3 is 16 amino acids. CDR1 is SGHVS and CDR2 is FQNEAQ in the germline V gene. CDR3 loop: CASSDRRGPINEKLFF. The CDR3 DNA reads as TGTGCCAGCAGCGACCGCCGAGGGCCTATTAATGAAAAACTGTTTTTT.

The chain carries TRBV2 and TRBJ1-3; D remains ambiguous. Looked up from germline, CDR1 is SNHLY and CDR2 is FYNNEI. Trimming took 6 bases from V and 0 from J, leaving 15 bases between them. This CDR3 is 16 amino acids long. In nucleotides, the CDR3 is TGTGCCAGCAGACCCCCCGGGGAGAGCTCTGGAAACACCATATATTTT. It codes for CASRPPGESSGNTIYF.

The V call is TRBV27, the J call TRBJ2-3, with 11 bases lining up with TRBD2. There are 15 residues in the CDR3. Germline values: CDR1 MNHEY, CDR2 SMNVEV (reference sequence). With V trimmed by 7 bases and J by 4 bases, 7 bases remained unmatched. CDR3 amino acids: CASNPLAGEADTQYF. The CDR3 DNA follows: TGTGCCAGCAACCCACTAGCGGGAGAGGCAGATACGCAGTATTTT.

The chain recombines TRBV3-1 (or the pseudogene TRBV3-2) with TRBJ1-2; no clear D. Trimming cost V 3 bases and J 6 bases, with 5 bases left between them. Germline CDR1 reads LGHDT; CDR2 reads YNNKEL (reference sequence). CDR3 size: 11 residues. The CDR3 reads CASSHGDGYTF. The CDR3 region has the DNA TGTGCCAGCAGCCACGGAGATGGCTACACCTTC.